Listed here are 14 T cell receptor beta chains from one sample, sequenced in a study of blood T cell repertoires in COVID-19. Libraries were prepared by immunoSEQ multiplex PCR; TCRdb keeps only in-frame clonotypes and omits some of them. The profile covers roughly 280,000 clones, with 75% to 90% appearing a single time and nearly 2% taken by the ten largest. The sample comprised peripheral blood. These receptors were collected from a man younger than 40 with active or convalescent COVID-19.

The chain recombines TRBV19 with TRBJ1-5, with D tentatively TRBD1 (5 bases). The CDR3 runs to 12 residues. The V end lost 10 bases, the J end lost 4 bases, and 11 bases lay between the germline ends. Germline loops: CDR1 LNHDA, CDR2 SQIVND (reference sequence). The CDR3 is CATHTGNQPQHF. CDR3 DNA sequence: TGTGCCACACATACAGGAAATCAGCCCCAGCATTTT. The full variable domain, its missing parts supplied by reference TRBV19 and TRBJ1-5, is DGGITQSPKYLFRKEGQNVTLSCEQNLNHDAMYWYRQDPGQGLRLIYYSQIVNDFQKGDIAEGYSVSREKKESFPLTVTSAQKNPTAFYLCATHTGNQPQHFGDGTRLSIL.

The rearrangement joins TRBV18 to TRBJ2-5; no clear D. The CDR3 consists of 10 residues. V shed 5 bases and J shed 5 bases, with 3 bases lying between them. The germline V gene encodes CDR1 KGHSH and CDR2 LQKENI. In DNA form, the CDR3 reads TGTGCCAGCTCAGAGGAGACCCAGTACTTC. Its translation: CASSEETQYF.

This clone appeared a single time. The chain is built from TRBV7-9 and TRBJ2-7, with D perhaps TRBD1 (5 bases). With 1 base removed from V and 2 bases from J, the gap between germline ends came to 9 bases. CDR3 length: 14 residues. Germline lookup yields CDR1 SEHNR and CDR2 FQNEAQ (reference sequence). The chain's CDR3 is CASSLVDKAYEQYF. CDR3 DNA sequence: TGTGCCAGCAGCTTAGTGGACAAAGCCTACGAGCAGTACTTC.

This chain joins TRBV6-5 and TRBJ1-1, with D unclear. Germline values: CDR1 MNHEY, CDR2 SVGAGI. Trimming pared 4 bases from V and 2 bases from J, leaving 11 bases between. CDR3 length equals 14 residues. CDR3 nucleotide sequence: TGTGCCAGCAGTTTAACACAGCTTAACACTGAAGCTTTCTTT. This encodes CASSLTQLNTEAFF.

The chain recombines TRBV5-1 with TRBJ2-7; weak D call: TRBD1 (5 bases). Germline CDR1 SGHRS, CDR2 YFSETQ. This CDR3 has 15 residues. Trimming took off 4 bases at V and 3 bases at J, with 17 bases between the two ends. The CDR3: CASSQGRDRYYEQYF. DNA for the CDR3: TGCGCCAGCAGCCAGGGTCGAGACAGATACTACGAGCAGTACTTC.

The chain recombines TRBV9 with TRBJ2-7; no reliable D call. Germline-derived CDR1 and CDR2 are SGDLS and YYNGEE. Trimming shortened V by 0 bases and J by 3 bases, and 7 bases separated the two germline ends. The CDR3 consists of 13 residues. The CDR3 region has the DNA TGTGCCAGCAGCGTAGAGTCAGACTACGAGCAGTACTTC. Its protein is CASSVESDYEQYF.

The chain links TRBV10-2 to TRBJ1-1, with TRBD1 as a possible D gene (6 bases). This CDR3 has 14 amino acids. Trimming cost V 0 bases and J 4 bases, with 9 bases left between them. CDR1 is WSHSY, CDR2 SAAADI, per germline. CDR3 sequence reads: CASSESGGGTEAFF. DNA of the CDR3: TGCGCCAGCAGTGAGTCGGGAGGGGGCACTGAAGCTTTCTTT.

V usage is TRBV6-5 and J usage is TRBJ2-7; 7 bases agree with TRBD1. The CDR3 has 13 amino acids. Trimming cost V 8 bases and J 6 bases; bases outside gene matches: 10. Per germline, CDR1 MNHEY and CDR2 SVGAGI. The CDR3 DNA reads as TGTGCCAGCGGTCCGGGACAGAGGATCGAGCAGTACTTC. It translates to CASGPGQRIEQYF.

This chain connects TRBV6-4 to TRBJ2-1; weak D call: TRBD2 (6 bases). This CDR3 region has 17 residues. Germline V CDR1 and CDR2: MRHNA, SNTAGT. V was cut by 2 bases and J by 3 bases, with 17 bases left in between. Here the CDR3 reads CASSDPLGDFLYNEQFF. CDR3 sequence (DNA): TGTGCCAGCAGTGACCCACTCGGGGACTTCCTCTACAATGAGCAGTTCTTC.

The V gene is TRBV7-8, the J gene TRBJ2-7, with 7 bases fitting TRBD2. The V gene's germline CDR1 is SGHVS and CDR2 FQNEAQ. This CDR3 comprises 15 residues. V lost 5 bases, J lost 1 base, and 8 bases stayed unmatched. The CDR3 region has the DNA TGTGCCAGCAGCCCCCACGGGGGGTGGTCCTACGAGCAGTACTTC. Translated, it gives CASSPHGGWSYEQYF.

The count of this clone is one. The chain has TRBV9 and TRBJ2-3, with 8 positions matching TRBD2. V was clipped by 0 bases and J by 6 bases; unmatched bases: 12. The CDR3 is 17 residues long. CDR1 and CDR2 (germline): SGDLS, YYNGEE. CDR3 amino acids: CASSVVGSGGRGDTQYF. For the CDR3, the DNA is TGTGCCAGCAGCGTAGTAGGCAGCGGGGGCCGAGGGGATACGCAGTATTTT.

The chain recombines TRBV10-2 with TRBJ1-1, with D hard to call. The CDR3 covers 17 residues. Per germline, CDR1 WSHSY and CDR2 SAAADI. V gave up 6 bases and J gave up 3 bases, with 23 bases separating them. The CDR3 sequence is CASRALTTTTSDTEAFF. As DNA, the CDR3 is TGCGCCAGCAGGGCCCTGACAACAACAACTTCGGACACTGAAGCTTTCTTT.

V usage is TRBV7-8 and J usage is TRBJ1-5; D ambiguous. CDR3 length: 15 amino acids. V was cut by 4 bases and J by 3 bases, with 13 bases left in between. The germline V gene encodes CDR1 SGHVS and CDR2 FQNEAQ. The CDR3 loop is CASSSTVRDNQPQHF. DNA for the CDR3: TGTGCCAGCAGCTCGACCGTCCGGGACAATCAGCCCCAGCATTTT.

The J gene is TRBJ1-2, the V gene TRBV5-4; 10 bases align to TRBD1. CDR1 is SGHNT, CDR2 YYREEE, per germline (reference sequence). CDR3 length equals 14 residues. J lost 6 bases, V lost 4 bases, and 6 bases had no gene match. The CDR3 region is CASSGGQGTNGYTF. CDR3 nucleotides: TGTGCCAGCAGCGGGGGACAGGGGACGAATGGCTACACCTTC. Looking up the rest from reference TRBV5-4 and TRBJ1-2 gives the full variable domain: ETGVTQSPTHLIKTRGQQVTLRCSSQSGHNTVSWYQQALGQGPQFIFQYYREEENGRGNFPPRFSGLQFPNYSSELNVNALELDDSALYLCASSGGQGTNGYTFGSGTRLTVV.